This is a list of T cell receptor beta chains from one sample in a study of regulatory T cells in long-lasting Graves disease. Each CDR3 protein gets one entry after TCRdb re-called the multiplex PCR reads with MiXCR. The data contain hundreds of thousands of distinct CDR3 sequences, roughly 22% of them seen just once; the ten biggest clones take up over 10%. The sequenced sample was peripheral blood mononuclear cells (PBMCs), obtained when the disease was refractory, from a patient treated with antithyroid drugs. These receptors all come from a female donor with Graves disease. CDR3s include the opening cysteine and the closing phenylalanine or tryptophan. The order of the fields is V gene, clone size, J gene, D gene, CDR3 length, CDR3 protein, CDR3 DNA. D genes are given only for firm matches. Clone sizes are given selectively: once, few, many, or a class where the clone is expanded.

TRBV6-6	once	TRBJ2-7	.	14	CASSYSSSLYEQYF	TGTGCCAGCAGTTACTCGAGCAGCTTATACGAGCAGTACTTC
TRBV12-3/TRBV12-4	many	TRBJ2-2	TRBD1	15	CASSWGQVNTGELFF	TGTGCCAGCAGTTGGGGACAGGTTAACACCGGGGAGCTGTTTTTT
TRBV15	.	TRBJ1-1	.	13	CATSGGLDTEAFF	TGTGCCACCAGCGGGGGGCTGGACACTGAAGCTTTCTTT
TRBV19	few	TRBJ1-2	TRBD1	14	CASSGQGAGYGYTF	TGTGCCAGTAGTGGTCAGGGGGCCGGGTATGGCTACACCTTC
TRBV27	many	TRBJ1-5	.	15	CASSLMGSRNQPQHF	TGTGCCAGCAGTTTAATGGGCAGTCGAAATCAGCCCCAGCATTTT
TRBV12-3/TRBV12-4	many	TRBJ2-7	.	16	CASSSSPRDIPYEQYF	TGTGCCAGCAGCTCCTCCCCCCGGGACATACCTTACGAGCAGTACTTC
TRBV6-4	.	TRBJ1-6	.	13	CASSDSEYSPLHF	TGTGCCAGCAGTGACTCAGAATATTCACCCCTCCACTTT
TRBV18	few	TRBJ1-1	.	13	CASSENMNTEAFF	TGTGCCAGCTCAGAGAATATGAACACTGAAGCTTTCTTT
TRBV30	.	TRBJ1-2	.	11	CAWAAAWGYTF	TGTGCCTGGGCAGCGGCATGGGGCTACACCTTC
TRBV9	few	TRBJ1-2	.	15	CASSVGVQGNYGYTF	TGTGCCAGCAGCGTAGGCGTGCAGGGGAACTATGGCTACACCTTC
TRBV11-2	.	TRBJ2-3	.	12	CASRPQADTQYF	TGTGCCAGCAGGCCCCAGGCGGATACGCAGTATTTT
TRBV29-1	few	TRBJ2-7	TRBD2	12	CSTRERPYEQYF	TGCAGCACGCGGGAGAGACCCTACGAGCAGTACTTC
TRBV7-9	few	TRBJ1-5	.	16	CASSGPRRTTNQPQHF	TGTGCCAGCAGCGGTCCTCGCAGGACAACCAATCAGCCCCAGCATTTT
TRBV7-8	.	TRBJ1-1	.	14	CTSSLQVMNTEAFF	TGTACCAGCAGCCTACAGGTGATGAACACTGAAGCTTTCTTT
TRBV12-3/TRBV12-4	.	TRBJ1-1	.	12	CASSLFPDRAFF	TGTGCCAGCAGTTTATTCCCGGATCGGGCTTTCTTT
TRBV29-1	few	TRBJ1-1	.	12	CSVADWDTEAFF	TGCAGCGTTGCGGACTGGGACACTGAAGCTTTCTTT